This T cell receptor (gamma chain) originates from a study of human gamma delta and Vdelta1 T cells (dated 2018 in TCRdb). About the study as a whole: The study examined Delta One T cells, which are Vd1+ gamma-delta T cells, as cytotoxic effectors against acute myeloid leukemia.

Receptors were amplified or captured by PCR. TCRdb shows the sequencer as Illumina MiSeq. TCRdb reran clone calling on the public reads with CATT; rows sharing one DNA sequence were then combined. For this sample the table gives roughly 910 gamma-chain clones, of which 4.1% were detected only once. The ten largest clones represent over 60% of the sample. This clone is described as large (0.1 to 1%). Its antigen has not been determined. No much larger clone is present one base from it, and per-base qualities are unavailable. The identical CDR3 is also encoded by other nucleotide sequences in the sample. The CDR3, cysteine through phenylalanine, is 16 amino acids long. Just CDR3 DNA is preserved here, 48 bases in frame from base 1. Trimming takes 0 bases off V and 4 bases off J; junction bases not matched to a gene: 0. The germline V gene (reference sequence) sets CDR1 to GITISATS and CDR2 to ISYDGTV.

The chain is assembled from TRGV9 and TRGJP. Sequences were obtained from naive CD27+ Vdelta1 gamma-delta T cells from blood. The receptor was derived from a human donor in good health. The base sequence is TGTGCCTTGTGGGAGGTGCAAGAGTTGGGCAAAAAAATCAAGGTATTT. This is translated as CALWEVQELGKKIKVF.